Below, 19 T cell receptor beta chains from the same sample are listed, as sequenced in a study of cytomegalovirus exposure and HLA in healthy donors. Primers included in the PCR were 60 Vbeta and 13 Jbeta primers. The table came from immunoSEQ multiplex PCR; TCRdb's copy has only in-frame clones and leaves some out. The sample records around 190,000 clones, around nine tenths being singletons. Sequenced input: PBMCs. The receptors here all came from a woman aged 25 to 39 in good health and CMV-seronegative.

The gene calls are TRBV28 and TRBJ1-4; D uncertain. The CDR3 contains 15 residues. Trimming pared 1 base from V and 0 bases from J, leaving 6 bases between. Germline values: CDR1 MDHEN, CDR2 SYDVKM. The CDR3 loop reads CASSLSGTTNEKLFF. The CDR3 DNA sequence: TGTGCCAGCAGTTTATCCGGTACAACTAATGAAAAACTGTTTTTT.

The V and J genes are TRBV20-1 and TRBJ2-3; no clear D. The V gene lost 2 bases and the J gene lost 4 bases, with 4 bases spanning the gap. There are 11 residues in the CDR3. Germline assignment: CDR1 DFQATT and CDR2 SNEGSKA (reference sequence). The CDR3 nucleotides read TGCAGTGCTAGATGGCCAGATACGCAGTATTTT. Protein product: CSARWPDTQYF.

The gene calls are TRBV13 and TRBJ2-3; TRBD2 aligns across 9 bases. The CDR3 length is 15 residues. Per the germline V gene, CDR1 is PRHDT and CDR2 is FYEKMQ (reference sequence). J gave up 1 base and V 1 base, and 0 bases lay outside the gene matches. The CDR3 loop reads CASSLERGGTDTQYF. In nucleotides, the CDR3 is TGTGCCAGCAGCTTAGAGCGGGGGGGCACAGATACGCAGTATTTT.

This chain joins TRBV5-5 and TRBJ2-1, with D perhaps matching TRBD2 (5 bases). The V and J ends lost 2 bases and 9 bases respectively, with 15 bases between them. The CDR3 consists of 14 residues. The germline V gene has CDR1 SGHKS and CDR2 YYEKEE (reference sequence). CDR3 DNA: TGTGCCAGCAGCTTCGGGGTGGTGTCCAGTGAGCAGTTCTTC. It translates to CASSFGVVSSEQFF.

The rearrangement links TRBV19 to TRBJ1-1; possibly TRBD1 for D (6 bases). Deletions cut 6 bases from V and 2 bases from J, with 19 bases between. CDR3 size: 16 residues. The germline V gene has CDR1 LNHDA and CDR2 SQIVND (reference sequence). The CDR3 loop is CASRPKPGTTNTEAFF. Written as DNA, the CDR3 is TGTGCCAGTAGACCCAAACCCGGGACAACAAACACTGAAGCTTTCTTT.

The chain links TRBV19 to TRBJ2-1; the match to TRBD2 covers 12 bases. The CDR3 is 14 residues long. Germline loops: CDR1 LNHDA, CDR2 SQIVND (reference sequence). Unmatched junction bases numbered 6, after V lost 7 bases and J lost 8 bases. The CDR3 coding sequence is TGTGCCAGTAAGCGACTAGCGGGAGTTGATGAGCAGTTCTTC. It encodes CASKRLAGVDEQFF.

Written as DNA, the CDR3 is TGTGCCAGCAGCCGCCGGAGGACTAAAAAGGAGACCCAGTACTTC. This translates into CASSRRRTKKETQYF. The chain combines TRBV7-2 with TRBJ2-5, with D possibly matching TRBD2 (6 bases). Germline V gene lookup returns CDR1 SGHTA and CDR2 FQGNSA. There are 15 residues in the CDR3. V lost 5 bases and J 5 bases, leaving 18 bases between the germline ends.

V is TRBV2 and J is TRBJ1-4, with D unclear. This CDR3 contains 13 residues. The germline V gene has CDR1 SNHLY and CDR2 FYNNEI. Trimming shortened V by 4 bases and J by 4 bases, and 7 bases separated the two germline ends. CDR3 region: CASSVGVNEKLFF. As DNA, the CDR3 is TGTGCCAGCAGTGTCGGGGTTAATGAAAAACTGTTTTTT.

The J gene is TRBJ2-7, the V gene TRBV7-6; 8 positions match TRBD1. CDR3 size: 15 residues. Germline CDR1 is SGHVS and CDR2 is FNYEAQ. V trimming: 6 bases; J trimming: 4 bases; junction bases outside the gene matches: 11. The CDR3 spells CASSRGQGARYEQYF. The CDR3 nucleotides are TGTGCCAGCAGTCGGGGGCAGGGGGCGCGGTACGAGCAGTACTTC.

The chain recombines TRBV7-2 with TRBJ2-1; TRBD1 aligns across 9 bases. The trim removed 3 bases at V and 11 bases at J, leaving 11 bases unmatched. This CDR3 region has 15 residues. CDR1 SGHTA and CDR2 FQGNSA come from the germline V gene. CDR3 DNA sequence: TGTGCCAGCAGCTTCGACGGGACAGGGTCCGGGCAGCAGTTCTTC. Amino acid sequence: CASSFDGTGSGQQFF.

The chain uses TRBV28 and TRBJ1-5; D ambiguous. V shed 2 bases and J shed 9 bases, with 20 bases lying between them. The germline gives CDR1 MDHEN, CDR2 SYDVKM. The CDR3 spans 16 residues. CDR3 amino acids: CASSLGIGEGLGPQHF. CDR3 DNA: TGTGCCAGCAGTTTAGGGATCGGGGAAGGGCTTGGGCCCCAGCATTTT.

To note about this clone: The identical CDR3 is also encoded by other nucleotide sequences in the sample. V and J are TRBV5-1 and TRBJ2-5, with 10 nucleotides matching TRBD2. Germline trimming cut 0 bases from V and 5 bases from J; bases unmatched to any gene: 7. The CDR3 contains 16 residues. Germline values: CDR1 SGHRS, CDR2 YFSETQ. The CDR3 DNA follows: TGCGCCAGCAGCTTGGGGCTAGCGGGAGCAGGGGAGACCCAGTACTTC. This sequence encodes CASSLGLAGAGETQYF. The full variable domain, its missing parts supplied by reference TRBV5-1 and TRBJ2-5, is KAGVTQTPRYLIKTRGQQVTLSCSPISGHRSVSWYQQTPGQGLQFLFEYFSETQRNKGNFPGRFSGRQFSNSRSEMNVSTLELGDSALYLCASSLGLAGAGETQYFGPGTRLLVL.

This clone was recorded only once. The genes are TRBV6-6 and TRBJ2-5, with TRBD1 identical over 12 bases. The J call could be wrong; TRBJ2-7 is a better fit for the DNA end. This CDR3 has 15 amino acids. Looked up from germline, CDR1 is MNHNY and CDR2 is SVGAGI (reference sequence). The CDR3 loop reads CASSDPGTGGDEQYF. CDR3 nucleotides: TGTGCCAGCAGTGATCCGGGGACAGGGGGCGACGAGCAGTACTTC.

This clone was seen a handful of times. V gene TRBV14 combines with J gene TRBJ2-3; a weak D match, TRBD2 (5 bases). The CDR3 length is 16 residues. Germline V gives CDR1 SGHDN, CDR2 FVKESK. Deletions cut 1 base from V and 1 base from J, with 12 bases between. CDR3 nucleotide sequence: TGTGCCAGCAGCCAAGGGGTTTTTAGCGGCACAGATACGCAGTATTTT. Its translation is CASSQGVFSGTDTQYF.

This clone has only one observation. The chain has TRBV5-1 and TRBJ2-1; D might be TRBD2 (5 bases). This CDR3 region has 15 residues. Germline V gene lookup returns CDR1 SGHRS and CDR2 YFSETQ. Trimming stripped 4 bases from V and 5 bases from J, with 16 bases between. In nucleotides, the CDR3 is TGCGCCAGCAGCCCCGGTGTTAGCGCCCACAATGAGCAGTTCTTC. Its protein is CASSPGVSAHNEQFF.

J is TRBJ1-5 and V is TRBV28, with 9 positions matching TRBD1. Germline lookup yields CDR1 MDHEN and CDR2 SYDVKM. After removal of 5 bases from V and 6 bases from J, the junction contained 11 bases not matched to a gene. The CDR3 loop spans 16 amino acids. CDR3 DNA: TGTGCCAGCAGTCCTACCCGACAGGGGGGAAGTCAGCCCCAGCATTTT. This codes for CASSPTRQGGSQPQHF. The complete variable domain, with remaining parts taken from reference TRBV28 and TRBJ1-5, reads DVKVTQSSRYLVKRTGEKVFLECVQDMDHENMFWYRQDPGLGLRLIYFSYDVKMKEKGDIPEGYSVSREKKERFSLILESASTNQTSMYLCASSPTRQGGSQPQHFGDGTRLSIL.

This sequence joins TRBV2 and TRBJ1-2; D call uncertain. Germline V gene lookup returns CDR1 SNHLY and CDR2 FYNNEI. V dropped 5 bases and J dropped 7 bases, with 14 bases sitting between them. The CDR3 is 13 residues long. CDR3 sequence: CASSQRETLGYTF. The CDR3 nucleotides are TGTGCCAGCAGTCAGCGGGAGACTCTTGGCTACACCTTC. Full variable domain (missing parts from reference TRBV2 and TRBJ1-2): EPEVTQTPSHQVTQMGQEVILRCVPISNHLYFYWYRQILGQKVEFLVSFYNNEISEKSEIFDDQFSVERPDGSNFTLKIRSTKLEDSAMYFCASSQRETLGYTFGSGTRLTVV.

The rearrangement uses TRBV7-9 and TRBJ2-5; TRBD2 matches at 10 bases. In germline, CDR1 is SEHNR, CDR2 FQNEAQ (reference sequence). V shed 4 bases and J 5 bases; nucleotides not matched to a gene: 1. The CDR3 length is 13 residues. The CDR3 DNA sequence: TGTGCCAGCAGCTCGGGACTAGCGGAGACCCAGTACTTC. Protein: CASSSGLAETQYF.

For this clone: Other DNA sequences of this sample code for an identical CDR3. The chain is built from TRBV5-1 and TRBJ2-5, with D possibly TRBD2 on 6 matching bases. V was pared by 0 bases and J by 1 base, with 7 bases between. Germline V CDR1 and CDR2: SGHRS, YFSETQ. This CDR3 region has 14 residues. The CDR3 nucleotides read TGCGCCAGCAGCTTGGGTAGCGGCCAAGAGACCCAGTACTTC. Translated: CASSLGSGQETQYF.